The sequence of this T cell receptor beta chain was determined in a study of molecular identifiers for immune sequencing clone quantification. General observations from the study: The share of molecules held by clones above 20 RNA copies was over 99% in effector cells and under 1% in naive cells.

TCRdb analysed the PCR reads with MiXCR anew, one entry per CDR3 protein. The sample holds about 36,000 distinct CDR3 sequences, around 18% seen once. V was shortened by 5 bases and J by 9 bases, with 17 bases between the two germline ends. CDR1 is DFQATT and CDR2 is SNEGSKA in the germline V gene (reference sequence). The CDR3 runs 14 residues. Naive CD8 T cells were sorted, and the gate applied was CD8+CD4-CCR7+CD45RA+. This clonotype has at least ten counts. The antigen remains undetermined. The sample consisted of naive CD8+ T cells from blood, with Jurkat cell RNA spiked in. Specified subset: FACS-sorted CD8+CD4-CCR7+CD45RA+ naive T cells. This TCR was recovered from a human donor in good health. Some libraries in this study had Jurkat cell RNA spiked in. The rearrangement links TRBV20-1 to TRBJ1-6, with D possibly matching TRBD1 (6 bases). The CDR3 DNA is TGCAGTGCTGAGGACAGAACCGAGGGTTCACCCCTCCACTTT. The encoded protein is CSAEDRTEGSPLHF.